One and the same sample provided the 30 T cell receptor beta chains below, sequenced in a study of identical twins. TCRdb re-derived calls from the 5' RACE reads in MiXCR, one entry per CDR3 protein. The table has around 650,000 distinct CDR3 sequences, roughly 7.2% seen once. These data also featured in a second study, about yellow fever vaccine responses in identical twins.

Sample: PBMCs. The source is a young woman in good health.

This clonotype was counted many times. V is TRBV20-1 and J is TRBJ2-1; D might be TRBD2 (6 bases). From germline, CDR1 is DFQATT and CDR2 SNEGSKA (reference sequence). Trimming left V 1 base short and J 0 bases short, with 10 bases between. This CDR3 contains 15 residues. CDR3 sequence (DNA): TGCAGTGCTAGAGGCGCCGGGGGCTCCTACAATGAGCAGTTCTTC. This encodes CSARGAGGSYNEQFF.

A single count supports this clonotype. The chain links TRBV20-1 to TRBJ2-7, with D possibly being TRBD1 (5 bases). The CDR3 has 12 amino acids. CDR1 is DFQATT and CDR2 is SNEGSKA in the germline V gene (reference sequence). Trimming stripped 1 base from V and 3 bases from J, with 7 bases between. The CDR3 loop is CSARVGHYEQYF. Here the CDR3 DNA reads TGCAGTGCTAGAGTCGGACACTACGAGCAGTACTTC.

The gene calls are TRBV20-1 and TRBJ2-7, with D tentatively TRBD1 or TRBD2 (6 bases each). CDR1 is DFQATT, CDR2 SNEGSKA, per germline (reference sequence). Deletions cut 2 bases from V and 2 bases from J, with 10 bases between. This CDR3 spans 13 amino acids. In DNA, the CDR3 is TGCAGTGCTAGAAAAGGGGGGCCCTACGAGCAGTACTTC. It codes for CSARKGGPYEQYF.

The table lists this clonotype with many counts. The CDR3 DNA reads TGTGCCAGCAAATTAATGGGTTTGAGCAACACCATATATTTT. This translates into CASKLMGLSNTIYF. This rearrangement joins TRBV28 to TRBJ1-3; D not certain. V was shortened by 7 bases and J by 7 bases, with 17 bases between the two germline ends. In germline, CDR1 is MDHEN, CDR2 SYDVKM. CDR3 length equals 14 residues.

The chain links TRBV9 to TRBJ1-1; D not certain. The CDR3 is made up of 12 amino acids. Per the germline V gene, CDR1 is SGDLS and CDR2 is YYNGEE. V dropped 0 bases and J dropped 7 bases, with 7 bases sitting between them. CDR3 loop: CASSVDRGEAFF. DNA for the CDR3: TGTGCCAGCAGCGTAGATCGGGGTGAAGCTTTCTTT. The full variable domain, in which reference TRBV9 and TRBJ1-1 provide the parts outside the CDR3, is DSGVTQTPKHLITATGQRVTLRCSPRSGDLSVYWYQQSLDQGLQFLIQYYNGEERAKGNILERFSAQQFPDLHSELNLSSLELGDSALYFCASSVDRGEAFFGQGTRLTVV.

This clonotype showed up just a few times. The rearrangement uses TRBV5-1 and TRBJ1-1; 12 nucleotides line up with TRBD1. Unmatched junction bases numbered 5, after V lost 3 bases and J lost 2 bases. Germline loops: CDR1 SGHRS, CDR2 YFSETQ. This CDR3 is built from 16 residues. CDR3 coding DNA: TGCGCCAGCAGCTCGGGACAGGGGGCGGTAAACACTGAAGCTTTCTTT. It codes for CASSSGQGAVNTEAFF.

This clonotype showed up many times. The chain carries TRBV12-3 or TRBV12-4 and TRBJ2-1; 8 bases agree with TRBD2. The ends lost 5 bases at V and 5 bases at J; junction bases unmatched: 5. The CDR3 consists of 14 residues. The CDR3 nucleotides are TGTGCCAGCAGTCCTAGCGGGTTGGACAATGAGCAGTTCTTC. Its translation is CASSPSGLDNEQFF.

This clonotype has a handful of counts. The rearrangement joins TRBV4-1 to TRBJ2-7; D is undetermined. CDR1 is MGHRA, CDR2 YSYEKL, per germline. V was pared by 9 bases and J by 6 bases, with 24 bases between. CDR3 size: 15 residues. CDR3 bases: TGCGCCAGTTCCCCAACGACGGTTGGCAAACGCGAGCAGTACTTC. Its protein product is CASSPTTVGKREQYF.

The V gene is TRBV27, the J gene TRBJ2-7; 11 bases are shared with TRBD2. The CDR3 is made up of 17 amino acids. Germline V lookup: CDR1 MNHEY, CDR2 SMNVEV (reference sequence). V shed 5 bases and J 4 bases; nucleotides not matched to a gene: 13. The CDR3, as DNA: TGTGCCAGCAGTACCGCAGTGCCGGGACTAGCGGCGTACGAGCAGTACTTC. This gives the protein CASSTAVPGLAAYEQYF.

The chain joins TRBV2 to TRBJ2-6; 9 bases agree with TRBD2. This CDR3 is built from 16 residues. Germline values: CDR1 SNHLY, CDR2 FYNNEI. J lost 2 bases, V lost 7 bases, and 6 bases had no gene match. This CDR3 reads CASTGSGGPGANVLTF. For the CDR3, the DNA is TGTGCCAGCACAGGCAGCGGGGGGCCTGGGGCCAACGTCCTGACTTTC.

This clonotype was counted at least ten times. The genes are TRBV5-1 and TRBJ2-7; D not certain. Trimming pared 3 bases from V and 5 bases from J, leaving 12 bases between. Germline V gene data show CDR1 as SGHRS and CDR2 as YFSETQ. The CDR3 has 13 amino acids. The CDR3 DNA reads as TGCGCCAGCAGCTCCTTCCCGGCAGACGAGCAGTACGTC. Amino acid sequence: CASSSFPADEQYV.

This clonotype came up a few times. This chain uses TRBV12-3 or TRBV12-4 with TRBJ2-1, with 11 bases that match TRBD2. V shed 5 bases, J shed 9 bases, and the junction held 9 bases outside the gene matches. CDR3 size: 15 residues. CDR3 sequence reads: CASSQLLAGAGEQFF. CDR3 nucleotide sequence: TGTGCCAGCAGTCAATTACTAGCGGGAGCGGGTGAGCAGTTCTTC.

CDR3 sequence (DNA): TGCAGCGCTGTTACAGGGGGCCCTGGGGCCAACGTCCTGACTTTC. Encoded protein: CSAVTGGPGANVLTF. The J gene is TRBJ2-6, the V gene TRBV29-1; 9 bases fit TRBD1. V shed 7 bases, J shed 2 bases, and the junction held 6 bases outside the gene matches. CDR1 and CDR2 (germline): SQVTM, ANQGSEA. The CDR3 covers 15 residues.

The chain couples TRBV7-9 to TRBJ2-1; D tentatively fits TRBD1 or TRBD2 (5 bases each). V was cut by 5 bases and J by 10 bases, with 18 bases left in between. The CDR3 length is 14 residues. The germline CDR1 and CDR2 sequences are SEHNR and FQNEAQ (reference sequence). The CDR3 protein is CASSRQGPEGEQFF. CDR3 DNA sequence: TGTGCCAGCAGCCGGCAGGGCCCAGAGGGGGAGCAGTTCTTC.

This clonotype was seen only a few times. The J gene is TRBJ2-3, the V gene TRBV20-1; 8 nucleotides line up with TRBD2. The CDR3 is 17 amino acids. V lost 4 bases and J lost 1; bases outside the gene matches: 13. Germline V CDR1 and CDR2: DFQATT, SNEGSKA (reference sequence). The CDR3 sequence: CSAIPSGLVWRTDTQYF. The CDR3 DNA sequence: TGCAGTGCTATACCTAGCGGGCTTGTGTGGCGCACAGATACGCAGTATTTT.

This clonotype was counted many times. The chain uses TRBV29-1 and TRBJ1-1; D is unresolved. There are 11 residues in the CDR3. Germline V CDR1 and CDR2: SQVTM, ANQGSEA. V was trimmed by 4 bases and J by 4 bases, leaving 7 bases between them. The CDR3 bases are TGCAGCGTTGTATGGTTCACTGAAGCTTTCTTT. Amino acids: CSVVWFTEAFF.

V gene TRBV4-1 combines with J gene TRBJ2-1; 12 nucleotides match TRBD1. The V gene end was trimmed by 4 bases and the J gene end by 7 bases; junction bases not matched to a gene: 8. CDR3 length: 16 amino acids. From germline, CDR1 is MGHRA and CDR2 YSYEKL. CDR3 bases: TGCGCCAGCAGCCTTTCCCGGGACAGGGGGCGGAATGAGCAGTTCTTC. It encodes CASSLSRDRGRNEQFF.

This clonotype was seen ten or more times. The gene calls are TRBV12-3 or TRBV12-4 and TRBJ2-1, with TRBD2 identical over 10 bases. The CDR3 has 15 residues. V shed 6 bases, J shed 6 bases, and the junction held 8 bases outside the gene matches. The chain's CDR3 is CASRGASGGANEQFF. For the CDR3, the DNA is TGTGCCAGCAGGGGGGCGAGCGGGGGGGCCAATGAGCAGTTCTTC.

This clonotype came up many times. CDR3 residues: CSARGAAVDEQFF. DNA for the CDR3: TGCAGTGCTAGAGGCGCAGCGGTCGATGAGCAGTTCTTC. The V and J genes are TRBV20-1 and TRBJ2-1; weak D call: TRBD2 (5 bases). CDR3 length: 13 amino acids. Germline-derived CDR1 and CDR2 are DFQATT and SNEGSKA (reference sequence). V was trimmed by 1 base and J by 8 bases, leaving 12 bases between them.

This clonotype was observed a handful of times. The chain joins TRBV5-5 to TRBJ2-5; D is perhaps TRBD2 (6 bases). This CDR3 comprises 14 residues. Germline CDR1 and CDR2: SGHKS and YYEKEE (reference sequence). V was pared by 3 bases and J by 3 bases, with 12 bases between. CDR3 nucleotide sequence: TGTGCCAGCAGCTGGGGACTTAAAGAAGAGACCCAGTACTTC. Translating it yields CASSWGLKEETQYF.

This sequence joins TRBV7-9 and TRBJ1-2; D not resolved. The CDR3 runs 12 residues. CDR1 and CDR2 (germline): SEHNR, FQNEAQ (reference sequence). Trimming pared 1 base from V and 7 bases from J, leaving 7 bases between. The CDR3 loop reads CASSLEAVGYTF. DNA of the CDR3: TGTGCCAGCAGCTTAGAGGCAGTTGGCTACACCTTC.

This clonotype turned up a few times. The chain joins TRBV27 to TRBJ2-3; maybe TRBD2 (5 bases). There are 16 residues in the CDR3. Germline V gene lookup returns CDR1 MNHEY and CDR2 SMNVEV (reference sequence). Trimming took off 5 bases at V and 2 bases at J, with 17 bases between the two ends. CDR3 sequence reads: CASSPGFGGSTDTQYF. For the CDR3, the DNA is TGTGCCAGCAGTCCAGGCTTTGGCGGGTCCACAGATACGCAGTATTTT.

J is TRBJ2-1 and V is TRBV29-1; 14 bases agree with TRBD2. This CDR3 comprises 16 residues. Germline V gene sequence: CDR1 SQVTM, CDR2 ANQGSEA. V trimming: 7 bases; J trimming: 5 bases; junction bases outside the gene matches: 10. The CDR3 region is CSAERTSGRTNNEQFF. Here the CDR3 DNA reads TGCAGCGCCGAACGGACTAGCGGGAGGACTAACAATGAGCAGTTCTTC.

This clonotype was observed a handful of times. The chain uses TRBV5-4 and TRBJ2-7, with 13 bases that match TRBD2. In germline, CDR1 is SGHNT, CDR2 YYREEE (reference sequence). The V and J ends lost 4 bases and 3 bases, in that order; junction bases with no gene match: 4. The CDR3 extends over 15 amino acids. The CDR3 DNA follows: TGTGCCAGCAGCGCCGGACTAGCGGGAGTCTACGAGCAGTACTTC. Protein: CASSAGLAGVYEQYF. Using reference TRBV5-4 and TRBJ2-7 for the parts outside the CDR3, the full variable domain is ETGVTQSPTHLIKTRGQQVTLRCSSQSGHNTVSWYQQALGQGPQFIFQYYREEENGRGNFPPRFSGLQFPNYSSELNVNALELDDSALYLCASSAGLAGVYEQYFGPGTRLTVT.

This chain links TRBV27 with TRBJ1-1; the D is unclear. CDR1 and CDR2 (germline): MNHEY, SMNVEV (reference sequence). CDR3 length: 13 amino acids. The V gene lost 6 bases and the J gene lost 7 bases, with 15 bases spanning the gap. The CDR3 bases are TGTGCCAGCAGGACACCGAAGGGATATGAAGCTTTCTTT. Its protein product is CASRTPKGYEAFF.

V and J are TRBV29-1 and TRBJ2-2, with TRBD2 matching 8 bases. Trimming removed 5 bases from V and 3 bases from J; junction bases left unmatched: 8. The CDR3 length is 15 residues. CDR1 SQVTM and CDR2 ANQGSEA come from the germline V gene. CDR3 sequence: CSVSGGRDYTGELFF. As DNA, the CDR3 is TGCAGCGTTTCGGGGGGGAGGGACTACACCGGGGAGCTGTTTTTT.

V and J are TRBV12-5 and TRBJ2-1, with TRBD2 identical over 7 bases. Per germline, CDR1 LGHNT and CDR2 FRNRAP. The ends lost 5 bases at V and 3 bases at J; junction bases unmatched: 10. The CDR3 runs to 16 residues. CDR3 loop: CASGGLAEGVYNEQFF. CDR3 DNA: TGTGCTAGTGGTGGGCTAGCGGAAGGAGTCTACAATGAGCAGTTCTTC.

This clonotype was seen only a few times. This sequence joins TRBV20-1 and TRBJ2-1; a weak D match, TRBD2 (5 bases). The CDR3 is 15 amino acids. Germline CDR1 and CDR2: DFQATT and SNEGSKA (reference sequence). The V gene lost 0 bases and the J gene lost 0 bases, with 9 bases spanning the gap. CDR3 DNA: TGCAGTGCTAGAGATACGGGGAGCTCCTACAATGAGCAGTTCTTC. This translates into CSARDTGSSYNEQFF.

The sample holds many counts of this clonotype. This sequence joins TRBV4-1 and TRBJ2-7; D possibly corresponds to TRBD1 (6 bases). This CDR3 is 15 amino acids long. V dropped 1 base and J dropped 2 bases, with 12 bases sitting between them. The V gene's germline CDR1 is MGHRA and CDR2 YSYEKL. The CDR3 protein is CASSQVEDSPYEQYF. The CDR3 DNA reads TGCGCCAGCAGCCAAGTTGAGGACAGCCCCTACGAGCAGTACTTC.

Many counts were recorded for this clonotype. The chain carries TRBV6-6 and TRBJ2-2; D is undetermined. V was pared by 2 bases and J by 6 bases, with 7 bases between. CDR1 is MNHNY and CDR2 is SVGAGI in the germline V gene (reference sequence). CDR3 size: 13 residues. The CDR3 coding sequence is TGTGCCAGCAGTTACAGGGTCCCCGGGGAGCTGTTTTTT. This encodes CASSYRVPGELFF.